The 17 T cell receptor beta chains given below trace back to one sample, sequenced in a study of Tregs in tolerant kidney transplant recipients. Sequenced by immunoSEQ multiplex PCR; TCRdb stores in-frame clones only, minus some. Recorded for this sample: about 48,000 clones. This specimen was CD4+ T cells from blood, taken before the transplant. These receptors came from a human donor who received a combined kidney and bone marrow transplant.

Note on this clone: The read ends 3 residues shy of where the CDR3 ends; the end is completed using the germline J gene. The genes are TRBV5-1 and TRBJ2-5; TRBD1 is a possible D gene (6 bases). The CDR3 spans 15 residues. The germline CDR1 and CDR2 sequences are SGHRS and YFSETQ. The V end was cut by 4 bases, the J end by 2 bases, with 15 bases between. The CDR3 bases that were read are TGCGCCAGCAGCCCCGGACAGAGGGAACAAGAGACC. Protein product: CASSPGQREQET. The whole CDR3 sequence reads CASSPGQREQETQYF.

A remark on this clone: The CDR3 goes on 3 residues after the read ends, and that part is filled in from the germline J gene. This chain links TRBV2 with TRBJ2-4; TRBD1 matches at 7 bases. The CDR3 loop spans 17 amino acids. CDR1 is SNHLY and CDR2 is FYNNEI in the germline V gene. V dropped 0 bases and J dropped 1; count of bases not matched to a gene: 6. The covered CDR3 bases are TGTGCCAGCAGTGAAGCAGGGGGCTTTAGGGCCAAAAACATT. Translation gives CASSEAGGFRAKNI. The full CDR3 protein reads CASSEAGGFRAKNIQYF. Supplemented by reference TRBV2 and TRBJ2-4, the full variable domain reads EPEVTQTPSHQVTQMGQEVILRCVPISNHLYFYWYRQILGQKVEFLVSFYNNEISEKSEIFDDQFSVERPDGSNFTLKIRSTKLEDSAMYFCASSEAGGFRAKNIQYFGAGTRLSVL.

On this clone itself: The CDR3 end lies 3 residues beyond the end of the read and is filled in from the germline J gene. The rearrangement uses TRBV7-2 and TRBJ2-5, with 10 nucleotides matching TRBD2. Germline assignment: CDR1 SGHTA and CDR2 FQGNSA. The CDR3 consists of 14 residues. V shed 5 bases, J shed 4 bases, and the junction held 4 bases outside the gene matches. CDR3 sequence reads: CASSGRLAGETQYF. The CDR3 DNA, read in part, is TGTGCCAGCAGCGGCCGACTAGCGGGAGAGACC.

As concerns this clone: The read terminates 3 residues ahead of where the CDR3 ends, so the germline J gene completes it. V gene TRBV6-2 or TRBV6-3 combines with J gene TRBJ2-1, with TRBD1 as a possible D gene (6 bases). V lost 1 base and J lost 8, with 15 bases in between. This CDR3 region has 15 residues. Germline V gene lookup returns CDR1 MNHEY and CDR2 SVGEGT. The CDR3 sequence: CASSYWQTGGDEQFF. The CDR3 DNA, read in part, is TGTGCCAGCAGTTACTGGCAGACAGGTGGGGATGAG.

With respect to this clone: The read gets to within 3 residues of the CDR3 end, and the germline J gene fills in the rest. The genes are TRBV19 and TRBJ1-5, with 8 positions matching TRBD1. Germline V CDR1 and CDR2: LNHDA, SQIVND (reference sequence). The CDR3 totals 14 residues. V shed 6 bases, J shed 1 base, and the junction held 2 bases outside the gene matches. The chain's CDR3 is CASSGQGSNQPQHF. CDR3 DNA, as far as it was read: TGTGCCAGTAGCGGACAGGGCAGCAATCAGCCC.

Turning to this clone: The CDR3 end is not reached by the read, which stops 3 residues before it; the germline J gene fills it in. The chain uses TRBV18 and TRBJ1-1; 9 bases fit TRBD1. Germline lookup yields CDR1 KGHSH and CDR2 LQKENI. The junction had 5 bases not matched to a gene; V was cut back by 4 bases and J by 2 bases. This CDR3 has 15 amino acids. The chain's CDR3 is CASSRSQGANTEAFF. CDR3 DNA (partial): TGTGCCAGCTCACGTTCACAGGGGGCCAACACTGAA.

About this clone: Sequencing ends 3 residues short of the CDR3 end; the germline J gene provides the rest. The V and J genes are TRBV5-1 and TRBJ1-2; 7 bases match TRBD1. The CDR3 is 15 residues long. Germline V gene data show CDR1 as SGHRS and CDR2 as YFSETQ. Trimming removed 1 base from V and 0 bases from J; junction bases left unmatched: 3. CDR3 DNA, as far as it was read: TGCGCCAGCAGCTTGAATACAGGGGCTAACTATGGC. Amino acid sequence: CASSLNTGANYG. The full CDR3 protein reads CASSLNTGANYGYTF.

As for this clone: The CDR3 is cut off 3 residues early in the read; its end comes from the germline J gene. The chain has TRBV7-3 and TRBJ2-6; perhaps TRBD1 as D (5 bases). Trimming removed 5 bases from V and 9 bases from J, with 8 bases in between. CDR1 SGHTA and CDR2 FQGTGA come from the germline V gene. The CDR3 runs 12 residues. CDR3 DNA (partial): TGTGCCAGCAGCACAGGCGGCAACGTC. Encoded protein: CASSTGGNV. The whole CDR3 is CASSTGGNVLTF. Combining the CDR3 with reference TRBV7-3 and TRBJ2-6 gives the whole variable domain GAGVSQTPSNKVTEKGKYVELRCDPISGHTALYWYRQSLGQGPEFLIYFQGTGAADDSGLPNDRFFAVRPEGSVSTLKIQRTERGDSAVYLCASSTGGNVLTFGAGSRLTVL.

The chain's CDR3 is CASSMTGVSTDTQYF. CDR3 DNA (partial): TGTGCCAGTAGTATGACAGGGGTCTCCACAGATACG. V is TRBV19 and J is TRBJ2-3; 8 bases match TRBD1. The sequenced fragment ends 3 residues before the CDR3 boundary, so the rest is inferred from the germline J gene. Germline trimming cut 3 bases from V and 2 bases from J; bases unmatched to any gene: 4. There are 15 residues in the CDR3. The germline V gene has CDR1 LNHDA and CDR2 SQIVND (reference sequence).

Concerning this clone itself: The read stops 3 residues short of the end of the CDR3; the missing end is completed from the germline J gene. The rearrangement joins TRBV6-2 or TRBV6-3 to TRBJ2-3; possibly TRBD2 for D (6 bases). This CDR3 contains 15 residues. The V and J ends lost 2 bases and 6 bases respectively, with 15 bases between them. Germline V CDR1 and CDR2: MNHEY, SVGEGT. CDR3 in amino acids: CASSYGAGPPDTQYF. The sequenced CDR3 bases are TGTGCCAGCAGTTACGGGGCGGGGCCCCCCGATACG.

A remark on this clone: The read halts 3 residues ahead of the CDR3 end, with the missing end drawn from the germline J gene. V is TRBV30 and J is TRBJ2-7; 7 positions match TRBD1. Germline V gene lookup returns CDR1 GTSNPN and CDR2 SVGIG (reference sequence). J was trimmed by 1 base and V by 7 bases; bases with no gene match: 13. CDR3 length equals 15 residues. CDR3 in amino acids: CALKSDRALSYEQYF. Incomplete CDR3 DNA: TGTGCCTTAAAGTCAGACAGGGCACTTTCCTACGAG.

With respect to this clone: The read ends 3 residues before the CDR3 terminus; that terminus is restored from the germline J gene. The chain links TRBV7-3 to TRBJ2-5, with 9 bases identical to TRBD2. V shed 1 base and J 3 bases; nucleotides not matched to a gene: 0. CDR1 is SGHTA, CDR2 FQGTGA, per germline. This CDR3 comprises 14 residues. CDR3 in amino acids: CASSLIAGEETQYF. The CDR3 bases that were read are TGTGCCAGCAGCTTAATAGCGGGGGAAGAGACC.

With respect to this clone: The read stops 3 residues short of the end of the CDR3; the missing end is completed from the germline J gene. The chain recombines TRBV12-3 or TRBV12-4 with TRBJ2-5, with 11 bases matching TRBD1. This CDR3 has 15 residues. Unmatched junction bases numbered 8, after V lost 6 bases and J lost 5 bases. CDR3 DNA, as far as it was read: TGTGCCAGCAGCCATGGACAGGGGGCTTGGGAGACC. Residues: CASSHGQGAWET. The CDR3 in its entirety is CASSHGQGAWETQYF.

Of note for this clone: The read ends 3 residues early relative to the CDR3; the germline J gene fills the gap. This chain uses TRBV5-6 with TRBJ1-1; weak D call: TRBD1 (6 bases). The germline V gene encodes CDR1 SGHDT and CDR2 YYEEEE. Trimming left V 1 base short and J 1 base short, with 11 bases between. This CDR3 contains 15 residues. The CDR3 DNA, read in part, is TGTGCCAGCAGCTTGCGAAGACAGGCGAACACTGAA. Translation: CASSLRRQANTE. The full CDR3 reads CASSLRRQANTEAFF.

As for this clone: The CDR3 is cut off 3 residues early in the read; its end comes from the germline J gene. This chain uses TRBV29-1 with TRBJ1-1, with D perhaps matching TRBD1 (5 bases). In germline, CDR1 is SQVTM, CDR2 ANQGSEA. The V end was cut by 2 bases, the J end by 4 bases, with 14 bases between. The CDR3 spans 14 residues. CDR3 loop: CSVENFDSFTEAFF. The sequenced part of the CDR3 DNA is TGCAGCGTTGAAAATTTTGACAGCTTCACTGAA.

Regarding this clone: The read terminates 3 residues ahead of where the CDR3 ends, so the germline J gene completes it. The chain links TRBV5-1 to TRBJ2-7, with D possibly matching TRBD1 (6 bases). Germline assignment: CDR1 SGHRS and CDR2 YFSETQ. The CDR3 runs to 12 residues. Trimming left V 4 bases short and J 5 bases short, with 10 bases between. CDR3 sequence: CASSVRGNEQYF. Incomplete CDR3 DNA: TGCGCCAGCAGCGTCAGGGGTAACGAG. Full variable domain (rest looked up from reference TRBV5-1 and TRBJ2-7): KAGVTQTPRYLIKTRGQQVTLSCSPISGHRSVSWYQQTPGQGLQFLFEYFSETQRNKGNFPGRFSGRQFSNSRSEMNVSTLELGDSALYLCASSVRGNEQYFGPGTRLTVT.

As for this clone: The read ends 3 residues before the CDR3 terminus; that terminus is restored from the germline J gene. The chain employs TRBV20-1 and TRBJ1-4; the D gene is possibly TRBD1 (6 bases). In germline, CDR1 is DFQATT, CDR2 SNEGSKA (reference sequence). V lost 1 base to trimming and J lost 0 bases, with 12 bases between them. This CDR3 has 16 amino acids. This CDR3 is CSARGDTPATNEKLFF. The covered CDR3 bases are TGCAGTGCTAGAGGGGACACCCCTGCAACTAATGAAAAA.